These 25 T cell receptor beta chains originate from one sample sequenced in a study of blood T cell repertoires in COVID-19 (dated by TCRdb to 2020 to 2021). Libraries were constructed by the immunoSEQ multiplex PCR assay. TCRdb mirrors the immuneACCESS table, restricted to in-frame sequences. Some clones are absent from its copies; in checked studies, under half trace to an unresolved V gene, and the reason for the others is unknown. Here the sample has under 250,000 clones; 75% to 90% occur a single time. Roughly 3% of the sample is held by the ten biggest clonotypes. Specimen: PBMCs or T cells enriched from blood (not recorded which). The source of these receptors is a woman aged 40 to 50 who had been exposed to COVID-19.

This chain connects TRBV2 to TRBJ1-3; TRBD1 might be the D (6 bases). The CDR3 is made up of 15 amino acids. V was pared by 7 bases and J by 4 bases, with 17 bases between. The germline gives CDR1 SNHLY, CDR2 FYNNEI. CDR3 loop: CASTLNRDTGNTIYF. The CDR3 bases are TGTGCCAGCACTCTCAACCGGGACACCGGAAACACCATATATTTT.

The chain carries TRBV7-2 and TRBJ2-5; TRBD2 matches 9 bases. Per germline, CDR1 SGHTA and CDR2 FQGNSA. V was clipped by 6 bases and J by 1 base; unmatched bases: 6. This CDR3 has 15 residues. In DNA, the CDR3 is TGTGCCAGCAGGACTAGCGGATATCTCCAAGAGACCCAGTACTTC. Translated, it gives CASRTSGYLQETQYF. The whole variable domain, remainder taken from reference TRBV7-2 and TRBJ2-5, is GAGVSQSPSNKVTEKGKDVELRCDPISGHTALYWYRQSLGQGLEFLIYFQGNSAPDKSGLPSDRFSAERTGGSVSTLTIQRTQQEDSAVYLCASRTSGYLQETQYFGPGTRLLVL.

The chain links TRBV3-1 (or the pseudogene TRBV3-2) to TRBJ1-6, with D possibly being TRBD1 (5 bases). CDR1 LGHDT and CDR2 YNNKEL come from the germline V gene (reference sequence). The CDR3 consists of 13 residues. V was pared by 10 bases and J by 4 bases, with 11 bases between. This CDR3 is CATAGGYNSPLHF. CDR3 DNA: TGTGCCACCGCCGGGGGTTATAATTCACCCCTCCACTTT.

This sequence joins TRBV29-1 and TRBJ1-4; 8 bases line up with TRBD1. Looked up from germline, CDR1 is SQVTM and CDR2 is ANQGSEA. After removal of 7 bases from V and 7 bases from J, the junction contained 11 bases not matched to a gene. There are 14 residues in the CDR3. The CDR3 nucleotides are TGCAGCGCATCAACCTCGACAGGGGTTGAAAAACTGTTTTTT. It translates to CSASTSTGVEKLFF.

This chain joins TRBV5-4 and TRBJ1-3; D might be TRBD1 (6 bases). Germline lookup yields CDR1 SGHNT and CDR2 YYREEE (reference sequence). Trimming stripped 3 bases from V and 2 bases from J, with 18 bases between. This CDR3 contains 17 residues. CDR3 bases: TGTGCCAGCAGCTGGGGCCGGGGCGCAGGGGCTGGAAACACCATATATTTT. The encoded protein is CASSWGRGAGAGNTIYF.

V usage is TRBV28 and J usage is TRBJ2-7, with D tentatively TRBD1 (6 bases). The V end was cut by 9 bases, the J end by 0 bases, with 15 bases between. This CDR3 has 14 amino acids. CDR1 and CDR2 (germline): MDHEN, SYDVKM. CDR3 DNA sequence: TGTGCCAGTGGTGGTGGACAGAACTCCTACGAGCAGTACTTC. The encoded protein is CASGGGQNSYEQYF.

The J gene is TRBJ1-1, the V gene TRBV2; no firm D call. Trimming took off 2 bases at V and 0 bases at J, with 4 bases between the two ends. Germline lookup yields CDR1 SNHLY and CDR2 FYNNEI. This CDR3 region has 13 residues. Written as DNA, the CDR3 is TGTGCCAGCAGTGAACAGGTGAACACTGAAGCTTTCTTT. Translating gives CASSEQVNTEAFF. Looking up the rest from reference TRBV2 and TRBJ1-1 gives the full variable domain: EPEVTQTPSHQVTQMGQEVILRCVPISNHLYFYWYRQILGQKVEFLVSFYNNEISEKSEIFDDQFSVERPDGSNFTLKIRSTKLEDSAMYFCASSEQVNTEAFFGQGTRLTVV.

The chain couples TRBV5-1 to TRBJ1-1, with D uncertain. The CDR3 has 12 residues. V dropped 2 bases and J dropped 4 bases, with 6 bases sitting between them. Germline values: CDR1 SGHRS, CDR2 YFSETQ. CDR3 sequence (DNA): TGCGCCAGCAGCTTTTACAGCACTGAAGCTTTCTTT. Amino acid sequence: CASSFYSTEAFF.

The chain has TRBV25-1 and TRBJ1-2, with D possibly TRBD1 on 5 matching bases. CDR3 size: 14 residues. The germline V gene encodes CDR1 MGHDK and CDR2 SYGVNS. V was trimmed by 4 bases and J by 8 bases, leaving 17 bases between them. The chain's CDR3 is CASSVTGPREGYTF. The CDR3, as DNA: TGTGCCAGCAGTGTCACGGGACCCCGGGAGGGCTACACCTTC.

Comment on this clone: Other DNA sequences from this sample encode an identical CDR3 as well. The genes are TRBV28 and TRBJ1-5; the match to TRBD1 covers 10 bases. V shed 5 bases, J shed 3 bases, and the junction held 4 bases outside the gene matches. The CDR3 has 15 residues. Germline V gene lookup returns CDR1 MDHEN and CDR2 SYDVKM. This CDR3 is CASSPTGGINQPQHF. The CDR3 DNA is TGTGCCAGCAGTCCGACAGGGGGCATCAATCAGCCCCAGCATTTT. Together with reference TRBV28 and TRBJ1-5, the CDR3 gives the full variable domain: DVKVTQSSRYLVKRTGEKVFLECVQDMDHENMFWYRQDPGLGLRLIYFSYDVKMKEKGDIPEGYSVSREKKERFSLILESASTNQTSMYLCASSPTGGINQPQHFGDGTRLSIL.

The rearrangement links TRBV11-3 to TRBJ1-1, with 7 bases aligning to TRBD1. The junction had 1 base not matched to a gene; V was cut back by 0 bases and J by 6 bases. CDR1 and CDR2 (germline): SGHNT, YENEEA. CDR3 length equals 13 residues. The CDR3 region has the DNA TGTGCCAGCAGCTTAGAGACAGGGCCTGAAGCTTTCTTT. Its protein is CASSLETGPEAFF.

The chain couples TRBV7-9 to TRBJ1-3; D call uncertain. V was shortened by 4 bases and J by 9 bases, with 19 bases between the two germline ends. Germline CDR1 and CDR2: SEHNR and FQNEAQ (reference sequence). This CDR3 has 15 amino acids. The CDR3 DNA sequence: TGTGCCAGCAGCTCAGGCCAGGCCAGTACCCTCACCATATATTTT. It encodes CASSSGQASTLTIYF.

The chain has TRBV5-1 and TRBJ2-1, with TRBD1 matching over 9 bases. The CDR3 has 15 amino acids. The V gene end was trimmed by 0 bases and the J gene end by 10 bases; junction bases not matched to a gene: 8. Germline V CDR1 and CDR2: SGHRS, YFSETQ. CDR3: CASSLAQGASGEQFF. CDR3 coding DNA: TGCGCCAGCAGCTTGGCACAGGGGGCCAGCGGGGAGCAGTTCTTC.

The V call is TRBV6-5, the J call TRBJ2-7; TRBD1 matches 9 bases. Germline V gene data show CDR1 as MNHEY and CDR2 as SVGAGI. The ends lost 8 bases at V and 1 base at J; junction bases unmatched: 6. The CDR3 is made up of 14 amino acids. The CDR3 spells CASLLTGGSYEQYF. CDR3 in DNA: TGTGCCAGCCTCCTGACAGGGGGGTCCTACGAGCAGTACTTC.

The chain combines TRBV4-3 with TRBJ2-7; 8 nucleotides line up with TRBD2. Germline CDR1 LGHNA, CDR2 YSLEER. V lost 0 bases, J lost 2 bases, and 18 bases stayed unmatched. The CDR3 extends over 20 amino acids. The CDR3 DNA reads TGCGCCAGCAGCCAAGATCCTTGGCTAGCGGGTCCGAAATATGCCTACGAGCAGTACGTC. This codes for CASSQDPWLAGPKYAYEQYV.

This chain joins TRBV4-1 and TRBJ2-1; 7 bases are a match to TRBD1. Germline CDR1 and CDR2: MGHRA and YSYEKL. V trimming: 3 bases; J trimming: 9 bases; junction bases outside the gene matches: 8. CDR3 length equals 14 residues. The CDR3 DNA sequence: TGCGCCAGCAGCCAGAAAGACAGGGCCCTTGAGCAGTTCTTC. Amino acid sequence: CASSQKDRALEQFF.

The chain has TRBV30 and TRBJ2-2; TRBD1 matches 7 bases. CDR3 length equals 20 residues. V was pared by 4 bases and J by 2 bases, with 22 bases of the junction left unmatched. Germline V gene data show CDR1 as GTSNPN and CDR2 as SVGIG (reference sequence). The CDR3 DNA follows: TGTGCCTGGATTAGTAAGATTTTAGACGTTAGGGACAGCAACACCGGGGAGCTGTTTTTT. As protein: CAWISKILDVRDSNTGELFF.

The chain couples TRBV10-3 to TRBJ2-1; TRBD2 agrees at 7 bases. The CDR3 contains 11 residues. J gave up 5 bases and V 11 bases, and 3 bases lay outside the gene matches. Germline V gene lookup returns CDR1 ENHRY and CDR2 SYGVKD. This CDR3 reads CAGTTDNEQFF. The DNA for the CDR3 is TGTGCCGGGACTACTGACAATGAGCAGTTCTTC.

The CDR3 nucleotides read TGTGCCAGCTGGGACAGGAACACCGGGGAGCTGTTTTTT. Translating it yields CASWDRNTGELFF. This rearrangement joins TRBV11-2 to TRBJ2-2; TRBD1 matches at 7 bases. The CDR3 contains 13 residues. The V gene's germline CDR1 is SGHAT and CDR2 FQNNGV. Unmatched junction bases numbered 1, after V lost 8 bases and J lost 1 base.

This chain links TRBV7-2 with TRBJ1-1; D uncertain. V lost 1 base and J lost 1, with 10 bases in between. The CDR3 contains 15 residues. Germline V gene data show CDR1 as SGHTA and CDR2 as FQGNSA. The CDR3 reads CASSLVGGSNTEAFF. In nucleotides, the CDR3 is TGTGCCAGCAGCTTAGTCGGAGGCTCGAACACTGAAGCTTTCTTT.

The chain recombines TRBV6-5 with TRBJ2-3, with 9 bases that match TRBD1. CDR1 MNHEY and CDR2 SVGAGI come from the germline V gene. Unmatched junction bases numbered 7, after V lost 8 bases and J lost 4 bases. The CDR3 covers 14 residues. DNA for the CDR3: TGTGCCAGCTGGGGGACAGGGTTCTCAGATACGCAGTATTTT. Protein: CASWGTGFSDTQYF.

V is TRBV7-6 and J is TRBJ2-3; 13 bases map to TRBD2. The germline V gene has CDR1 SGHVS and CDR2 FNYEAQ. The V and J ends lost 4 bases and 2 bases, in that order; junction bases with no gene match: 6. The CDR3 sequence is 17 residues long. This chain's CDR3 is CASSSRTSGGLTDTQYF. For the CDR3, the DNA is TGTGCCAGCAGCTCCCGGACTAGCGGGGGCCTCACAGATACGCAGTATTTT.

The chain links TRBV5-6 to TRBJ2-3, with 7 positions matching TRBD1. J gave up 3 bases and V 5 bases, and 3 bases lay outside the gene matches. The CDR3 loop spans 13 amino acids. Germline-derived CDR1 and CDR2 are SGHDT and YYEEEE. The CDR3 coding sequence is TGTGCCAGCAGTTGGGACAGAACAGATACGCAGTATTTT. This translates into CASSWDRTDTQYF.

Here the CDR3 DNA reads TGTGCCTGGAGTGTTACGGGGAGCCAGTTCTTC. It encodes CAWSVTGSQFF. The chain employs TRBV30 and TRBJ2-1; D possibly corresponds to TRBD2 (5 bases). The germline gives CDR1 GTSNPN, CDR2 SVGIG (reference sequence). CDR3 length equals 11 residues. V dropped 0 bases and J dropped 13 bases, with 10 bases sitting between them.

This chain uses TRBV28 with TRBJ1-2, with unresolved D. Germline-derived CDR1 and CDR2 are MDHEN and SYDVKM. Trimming removed 5 bases from V and 1 base from J, with 17 bases in between. The length of the CDR3 is 16 residues. The CDR3 spells CASSASNIQINYGYTF. The CDR3 region has the DNA TGTGCCAGCAGTGCGTCCAATATACAGATTAACTATGGCTACACCTTC.